The 22 T cell receptor beta chains given below trace back to one sample, sequenced in a study of shared T cell receptors in the human thymus. TCRdb's copy holds only in-frame clones and misses some; the assay was immunoSEQ multiplex PCR. The data contain hundreds of thousands of clones, 70% to 90% of them singletons. This sample also belongs to another study, concerning human thymus T cells.

Sequencing input: thymocytes. These receptors were obtained from a boy younger than two with a congenital heart defect.

This chain joins TRBV28 and TRBJ1-2; no reliable D call. Germline CDR1 and CDR2: MDHEN and SYDVKM. This CDR3 comprises 20 residues. The V gene lost 1 base and the J gene lost 8 bases, with 32 bases spanning the gap. In DNA, the CDR3 is TGTGCCAGCAGTTTATCTAACAGTGCCAACCGCGGGGAGGGCTCGGGAGGCTACACCTTC. It translates to CASSLSNSANRGEGSGGYTF.

The chain links TRBV2 to TRBJ2-7, with TRBD2 identical over 14 bases. The CDR3 has 18 amino acids. J lost 0 bases, V lost 4 bases, and 8 bases had no gene match. Germline V CDR1 and CDR2: SNHLY, FYNNEI. This CDR3 is CASSAGLAGEGPSYEQYF. Written as DNA, the CDR3 is TGTGCCAGCAGTGCGGGACTAGCGGGAGAGGGACCCTCCTACGAGCAGTACTTC.

The chain is built from TRBV27 and TRBJ2-7; D call uncertain. CDR1 and CDR2 (germline): MNHEY, SMNVEV (reference sequence). V dropped 3 bases and J dropped 0 bases, with 12 bases sitting between them. There are 15 residues in the CDR3. CDR3: CASSFGSGASYEQYF. CDR3 nucleotide sequence: TGTGCCAGCAGTTTTGGGTCAGGCGCCTCCTACGAGCAGTACTTC.

The chain uses TRBV14 and TRBJ2-1; D perhaps matches TRBD2 (6 bases). This CDR3 is built from 12 residues. V was clipped by 0 bases and J by 15 bases, with 12 bases between them. Germline V gives CDR1 SGHDN, CDR2 FVKESK. This CDR3 is CASSQEGAGPFF. CDR3 bases: TGTGCCAGCAGCCAAGAGGGAGCGGGTCCGTTCTTC. The whole variable domain, filled in from reference TRBV14 and TRBJ2-1, reads EAGVTQFPSHSVIEKGQTVTLRCDPISGHDNLYWYRRVMGKEIKFLLHFVKESKQDESGMPNNRFLAERTGGTYSTLKVQPAELEDSGVYFCASSQEGAGPFFGPGTRLTVL.

J is TRBJ2-1 and V is TRBV14; TRBD1 might be the D (5 bases). The CDR3 totals 14 residues. Deletions cut 3 bases from V and 2 bases from J, with 8 bases between. Germline loops: CDR1 SGHDN, CDR2 FVKESK. CDR3 DNA sequence: TGTGCCAGCAGCCACAGGGCTGCCTACAATGAGCAGTTCTTC. Protein sequence: CASSHRAAYNEQFF.

V gene TRBV30 combines with J gene TRBJ1-2, with D perhaps matching TRBD1 (6 bases). Germline V gives CDR1 GTSNPN, CDR2 SVGIG (reference sequence). This CDR3 spans 14 amino acids. V lost 3 bases, J lost 3 bases, and 14 bases lay in between. The CDR3, as DNA: TGTGCCTGGAGAGGGGGGGGGATGGACTATGGCTACACCTTC. Translating it yields CAWRGGGMDYGYTF.

The V gene is TRBV30, the J gene TRBJ1-2; 10 nucleotides align to TRBD1. This CDR3 has 16 amino acids. Looked up from germline, CDR1 is GTSNPN and CDR2 is SVGIG (reference sequence). Germline trimming cut 0 bases from V and 4 bases from J; bases unmatched to any gene: 8. The CDR3 DNA is TGTGCCTGGAGTGTACTTTGGGACAGGGGACTCTATGGCTACACCTTC. This translates into CAWSVLWDRGLYGYTF.

V and J are TRBV6-5 and TRBJ2-3; D unresolved. Germline CDR1 and CDR2: MNHEY and SVGAGI. Trimming removed 2 bases at V and 4 bases at J, with 7 bases between. This CDR3 region has 13 residues. CDR3 region: CASSYTGSDTQYF. The CDR3 DNA reads TGTGCCAGCAGTTACACCGGTTCAGATACGCAGTATTTT.

The chain uses TRBV11-2 and TRBJ2-7; TRBD2 might be the D (6 bases). The CDR3 has 14 amino acids. Trimming shortened V by 5 bases and J by 5 bases, and 16 bases separated the two germline ends. The germline V gene encodes CDR1 SGHAT and CDR2 FQNNGV. The CDR3 DNA follows: TGTGCCAGCAGCCCGGGTGGAGGGGCCGACGAGCAGTACTTC. This codes for CASSPGGGADEQYF. The full variable domain, rest sourced from reference TRBV11-2 and TRBJ2-7, is EAGVAQSPRYKIIEKRQSVAFWCNPISGHATLYWYQQILGQGPKLLIQFQNNGVVDDSQLPKDRFSAERLKGVDSTLKIQPAKLEDSAVYLCASSPGGGADEQYFGPGTRLTVT.

The J gene is TRBJ2-1, the V gene TRBV4-3; 13 nucleotides align to TRBD2. Per germline, CDR1 LGHNA and CDR2 YSLEER. The junction had 8 bases not matched to a gene; V was cut back by 0 bases and J by 6 bases. CDR3 length: 18 residues. CDR3 protein: CASSQDLERTSGSNEQFF. The CDR3 DNA reads TGCGCCAGCAGCCAAGATTTAGAGCGGACTAGCGGGAGCAATGAGCAGTTCTTC.

V gene TRBV6-5 combines with J gene TRBJ2-5, with 9 nucleotides matching TRBD1. The germline V gene has CDR1 MNHEY and CDR2 SVGAGI. J gave up 1 base and V 2 bases, and 2 bases lay outside the gene matches. This CDR3 has 15 residues. CDR3 sequence reads: CASSYQGQGQETQYF. DNA of the CDR3: TGTGCCAGCAGTTACCAGGGACAGGGCCAAGAGACCCAGTACTTC.

The gene calls are TRBV6-5 and TRBJ1-2; 8 nucleotides align to TRBD1. This CDR3 spans 15 amino acids. The germline gives CDR1 MNHEY, CDR2 SVGAGI. Trimming at V came to 2 bases and at J to 7 bases, leaving 9 bases not matched to a gene. CDR3 in DNA: TGTGCCAGCAGTTACGAGGCAGGGGGCGTACGTGGCTACACCTTC. Protein sequence: CASSYEAGGVRGYTF.

The gene calls are TRBV19 and TRBJ1-2; TRBD1 is a possible D gene (5 bases). Trimming shortened V by 0 bases and J by 5 bases, and 16 bases separated the two germline ends. The CDR3 extends over 16 amino acids. Per germline, CDR1 LNHDA and CDR2 SQIVND (reference sequence). CDR3 residues: CASSIDRGMTAYGYTF. DNA of the CDR3: TGTGCCAGTAGTATAGATCGCGGAATGACAGCATATGGCTACACCTTC.

This clone was seen just once. The J gene is TRBJ1-2, the V gene TRBV30, with 9 bases that match TRBD1. This CDR3 contains 16 residues. V trimming: 0 bases; J trimming: 2 bases; junction bases outside the gene matches: 7. In germline, CDR1 is GTSNPN, CDR2 SVGIG (reference sequence). The CDR3 is CAWSVPTGQGNYGYTF. The CDR3 bases are TGTGCCTGGAGTGTACCCACCGGACAGGGGAACTATGGCTACACCTTC. Full variable domain (rest looked up from reference TRBV30 and TRBJ1-2): SQTIHQWPATLVQPVGSPLSLECTVEGTSNPNLYWYRQAAGRGLQLLFYSVGIGQISSEVPQNLSASRPQDRQFILSSKKLLLSDSGFYLCAWSVPTGQGNYGYTFGSGTRLTVV.

The CDR3 DNA sequence: TGTGCCAGCAGTCTATTCAACGGACAGGGAGGTGGGTGGGGGACCCAGTACTTC. It codes for CASSLFNGQGGGWGTQYF. V usage is TRBV28 and J usage is TRBJ2-5; 8 bases are shared with TRBD1. Germline V lookup: CDR1 MDHEN, CDR2 SYDVKM. The CDR3 spans 18 residues. J gave up 7 bases and V 5 bases, and 21 bases lay outside the gene matches.

The chain uses TRBV5-5 and TRBJ2-5, with unresolved D. Looked up from germline, CDR1 is SGHKS and CDR2 is YYEKEE (reference sequence). The CDR3 is 14 amino acids. Deletions cut 0 bases from V and 5 bases from J, with 11 bases between. CDR3 nucleotides: TGTGCCAGCAGCTTGGGAGTTAGAACCGAGACCCAGTACTTC. This sequence encodes CASSLGVRTETQYF.

This clone was counted once. The chain employs TRBV7-6 and TRBJ1-3; the match to TRBD1 covers 7 bases. This CDR3 region has 20 residues. Germline V lookup: CDR1 SGHVS, CDR2 FNYEAQ. Trimming at V came to 2 bases and at J to 0 bases, leaving 16 bases not matched to a gene. CDR3 coding DNA: TGTGCCAGCAGCTTATTGGACAGGTCAAACCCAAATCCCTCTGGAAACACCATATATTTT. It yields the protein CASSLLDRSNPNPSGNTIYF. Using reference TRBV7-6 and TRBJ1-3 for the parts outside the CDR3, the full variable domain is GAGVSQSPRYKVTKRGQDVALRCDPISGHVSLYWYRQALGQGPEFLTYFNYEAQQDKSGLPNDRFSAERPEGSISTLTIQRTEQRDSAMYRCASSLLDRSNPNPSGNTIYFGEGSWLTVV.

The chain uses TRBV28 and TRBJ2-2; perhaps TRBD1 as D (5 bases). Trimming shortened V by 5 bases and J by 5 bases, and 15 bases separated the two germline ends. This CDR3 comprises 15 residues. Germline V CDR1 and CDR2: MDHEN, SYDVKM. The CDR3 bases are TGTGCCAGCAGTCGTCCAGGGATGTGGACCGGGGAGCTGTTTTTT. This sequence encodes CASSRPGMWTGELFF.

V gene TRBV28 combines with J gene TRBJ2-7; maybe TRBD2 (6 bases). Germline CDR1 and CDR2: MDHEN and SYDVKM. V lost 6 bases to trimming and J lost 0 bases, with 21 bases between them. This CDR3 has 17 amino acids. CDR3 coding DNA: TGTGCCAGCAGAAAGGGCCTTAGGAGGGTAAGCTCCTACGAGCAGTACTTC. The encoded protein is CASRKGLRRVSSYEQYF.

This sequence joins TRBV4-1 and TRBJ2-7; TRBD2 matches at 7 bases. This CDR3 is built from 18 residues. Germline CDR1 and CDR2: MGHRA and YSYEKL. The trim removed 1 base at V and 2 bases at J, leaving 14 bases unmatched. CDR3 DNA: TGCGCCAGCAGCCAAGCCCCCCTCGTTAGCGGGCGACCCTACGAGCAGTACTTC. The encoded protein is CASSQAPLVSGRPYEQYF.

The rearrangement links TRBV7-9 to TRBJ1-2; D gene unclear. V shed 0 bases and J shed 5 bases, with 13 bases lying between them. Germline CDR1 is SEHNR and CDR2 is FQNEAQ (reference sequence). The length of the CDR3 is 15 residues. CDR3 residues: CASSLALRGFYGYTF. CDR3 DNA sequence: TGTGCCAGCAGCTTAGCGCTTCGGGGTTTTTATGGCTACACCTTC.

The chain uses TRBV21-1 and TRBJ1-1. TRBV21-1 is an annotated pseudogene. The CDR3 loop spans 12 amino acids. The CDR3 region is CASSPEGLEAFF. In DNA form, the CDR3 reads TGTGCCAGCAGCCCCGAAGGACTTGAAGCTTTCTTT.